These 29 T cell receptor beta chains share one sample of origin, sequenced in a study of blood T cell repertoires in COVID-19. The assay was immunoSEQ multiplex PCR, and TCRdb's table has in-frame clones only and misses some. This sample has 100,000 or so clones, with roughly 80% found just once. The specimen was peripheral blood. Receptors originate from a woman at least 80 years old with acute or convalescent COVID-19.

The J gene is TRBJ2-7, the V gene TRBV2; D is possibly TRBD1 (6 bases). Germline-derived CDR1 and CDR2 are SNHLY and FYNNEI. Trimming removed 11 bases from V and 3 bases from J, with 17 bases in between. This CDR3 has 13 amino acids. CDR3: CAGLRDIHYEQYF. Here the CDR3 DNA reads TGTGCCGGACTCCGGGACATCCACTACGAGCAGTACTTC.

The V gene is TRBV5-5, the J gene TRBJ2-5, with 7 bases lining up with TRBD2. V was pared by 0 bases and J by 4 bases, with 6 bases of the junction left unmatched. Germline V CDR1 and CDR2: SGHKS, YYEKEE (reference sequence). The CDR3 loop spans 15 amino acids. This CDR3 reads CASSLGLGTIETQYF. DNA of the CDR3: TGTGCCAGCAGCTTGGGCCTTGGGACTATAGAGACCCAGTACTTC.

The chain carries TRBV19 and TRBJ2-2; tentatively, D is TRBD1 (5 bases). V was pared by 7 bases and J by 4 bases, with 13 bases between. In germline, CDR1 is LNHDA, CDR2 SQIVND (reference sequence). This CDR3 is built from 14 residues. Written as DNA, the CDR3 is TGTGCCAGTAAGTTCCAGGGCGGCACCGGGGAGCTGTTTTTT. Translated: CASKFQGGTGELFF.

The chain carries TRBV18 and TRBJ1-5; TRBD1 might be the D (6 bases). Trimming took 2 bases from V and 4 from J, leaving 12 bases between them. This CDR3 is 15 amino acids long. Germline V gene lookup returns CDR1 KGHSH and CDR2 LQKENI. Written as DNA, the CDR3 is TGTGCCAGCTCACCAGGGGGGGGCGTGAATCAGCCCCAGCATTTT. Residues: CASSPGGGVNQPQHF. Together with reference TRBV18 and TRBJ1-5, the CDR3 gives the full variable domain: NAGVMQNPRHLVRRRGQEARLRCSPMKGHSHVYWYRQLPEEGLKFMVYLQKENIIDESGMPKERFSAEFPKEGPSILRIQQVVRGDSAAYFCASSPGGGVNQPQHFGDGTRLSIL.

Written as DNA, the CDR3 is TGTGCCAGCAGTCCGCGGACTAGCCAGCTTCTCTCCTACGAGCAGTACGTC. As protein: CASSPRTSQLLSYEQYV. This chain links TRBV6-6 with TRBJ2-7; 8 bases map to TRBD2. Germline V gene lookup returns CDR1 MNHNY and CDR2 SVGAGI (reference sequence). J gave up 0 bases and V 5 bases, and 12 bases lay outside the gene matches. The CDR3 extends over 17 amino acids.

The genes are TRBV5-4 and TRBJ1-1; 8 bases match TRBD1. The CDR3 has 13 residues. Germline CDR1 is SGHNT and CDR2 is YYREEE (reference sequence). With V trimmed by 5 bases and J by 5 bases, 5 bases remained unmatched. The CDR3 sequence: CASSGQGKTEAFF. CDR3 sequence (DNA): TGTGCCAGCAGTGGACAGGGAAAGACTGAAGCTTTCTTT. Full variable domain (missing parts from reference TRBV5-4 and TRBJ1-1): ETGVTQSPTHLIKTRGQQVTLRCSSQSGHNTVSWYQQALGQGPQFIFQYYREEENGRGNFPPRFSGLQFPNYSSELNVNALELDDSALYLCASSGQGKTEAFFGQGTRLTVV.

This sequence joins TRBV7-2 and TRBJ1-2, with 9 nucleotides matching TRBD1. V gave up 3 bases and J gave up 3 bases; unmatched junction bases: 5. This CDR3 is 15 amino acids long. In germline, CDR1 is SGHTA, CDR2 FQGNSA. The CDR3 nucleotides read TGTGCCAGCAGCTTCCGGGACAGGGAACACTATGGCTACACCTTC. It yields the protein CASSFRDREHYGYTF. The complete variable domain, with remaining parts taken from reference TRBV7-2 and TRBJ1-2, reads GAGVSQSPSNKVTEKGKDVELRCDPISGHTALYWYRQSLGQGLEFLIYFQGNSAPDKSGLPSDRFSAERTGGSVSTLTIQRTQQEDSAVYLCASSFRDREHYGYTFGSGTRLTVV.

J is TRBJ2-1 and V is TRBV6-6; TRBD2 matches 8 bases. The CDR3 length is 15 residues. The V segment lost 5 bases and the J segment 0 bases; nucleotides outside the gene matches: 3. Germline CDR1 MNHNY, CDR2 SVGAGI (reference sequence). This chain's CDR3 is CASSRGLGSYNEQFF. CDR3 nucleotides: TGTGCCAGCAGTAGGGGACTAGGCTCCTACAATGAGCAGTTCTTC.

The chain is built from TRBV5-1 and TRBJ2-3; 10 bases line up with TRBD2. CDR3 length equals 18 residues. Germline-derived CDR1 and CDR2 are SGHRS and YFSETQ. V trimming: 0 bases; J trimming: 4 bases; junction bases outside the gene matches: 11. The CDR3 DNA is TGCGCCAGCAGCTTGGGCCTGCTAGCGGGAGTCTTGGCAGATACGCAGTATTTT. Translating it yields CASSLGLLAGVLADTQYF.

In regard to this clone: At one of its ends the junction is not consistent with the germline gene, which may arise from a read error. The chain has TRBV7-9 and TRBJ2-7, with 8 nucleotides matching TRBD2. Germline CDR1 reads SEHNR; CDR2 reads FQNEAQ (reference sequence). This CDR3 is built from 17 residues. The CDR3: CASTLWVGREAVREQYF. The CDR3, as DNA: TGTGCCAGCACCTTATGGGTGGGGCGGGAGGCGGTACGCGAGCAGTACTTC.

J is TRBJ2-1 and V is TRBV2, with D perhaps matching TRBD2 (5 bases). Germline CDR1 SNHLY, CDR2 FYNNEI. The CDR3 is 11 residues long. V lost 4 bases to trimming and J lost 12 bases, with 10 bases between them. The CDR3 DNA reads as TGTGCCAGCAGTGGAGGGTGGGGGCAGTTCTTC. It translates to CASSGGWGQFF.

The chain employs TRBV29-1 and TRBJ2-3, with D possibly being TRBD2 (6 bases). V lost 4 bases, J lost 1 base, and 9 bases lay in between. Germline V CDR1 and CDR2: SQVTM, ANQGSEA. This CDR3 spans 13 amino acids. Here the CDR3 DNA reads TGCAGCGTTGTTCCTAGCGGCACAGATACGCAGTATTTT. It translates to CSVVPSGTDTQYF.

The chain links TRBV11-2 to TRBJ2-5; D is unclear. CDR3 length: 14 amino acids. The V and J ends lost 0 bases and 2 bases respectively, with 7 bases between them. Germline V CDR1 and CDR2: SGHAT, FQNNGV. The DNA of the CDR3 is TGTGCCAGCAGCTTAGATCACTGGCAAGAGACCCAGTACTTC. Its translation: CASSLDHWQETQYF.

The CDR3 region has the DNA TGTGCCATCAGCGGTGGCGGGCTAGCGAACACCGGGGAGCTGTTTTTT. This sequence encodes CAISGGGLANTGELFF. This sequence joins TRBV10-3 and TRBJ2-2; possible D gene TRBD2, 5 bases. The germline V gene encodes CDR1 ENHRY and CDR2 SYGVKD. The CDR3 is made up of 16 amino acids. Trimming stripped 6 bases from V and 0 bases from J, with 14 bases between.

The V and J genes are TRBV19 and TRBJ2-1, with 7 nucleotides matching TRBD1. V dropped 4 bases and J dropped 3; count of bases not matched to a gene: 9. Germline CDR1 LNHDA, CDR2 SQIVND (reference sequence). This CDR3 has 16 residues. The chain's CDR3 is CASSNLGDSLYNEQFF. The CDR3 DNA is TGTGCCAGTAGTAACTTAGGGGACAGCCTCTACAATGAGCAGTTCTTC.

The chain combines TRBV5-4 with TRBJ2-7, with D tentatively TRBD2 (5 bases). The CDR3 runs 15 residues. Trimming left V 2 bases short and J 3 bases short, with 15 bases between. Germline values: CDR1 SGHNT, CDR2 YYREEE (reference sequence). The CDR3 DNA sequence: TGTGCCAGCAGCTTTGAGAGGGAGACCAGCTACGAGCAGTACTTC. Translation gives CASSFERETSYEQYF.

The V and J genes are TRBV3-1 (or the pseudogene TRBV3-2) and TRBJ2-7; 12 bases are shared with TRBD1. V lost 0 bases, J lost 4 bases, and 13 bases stayed unmatched. The CDR3 runs 19 residues. Germline-derived CDR1 and CDR2 are LGHDT and YNNKEL (reference sequence). This chain's CDR3 is CASSQDGTGGPDYTYEQYV. CDR3 nucleotides: TGTGCCAGCAGCCAAGATGGGACAGGGGGCCCCGATTACACTTACGAGCAGTACGTC.

V is TRBV18 and J is TRBJ2-1, with 13 bases aligning to TRBD2. CDR3 length: 15 amino acids. The germline V gene has CDR1 KGHSH and CDR2 LQKENI. The junction had 2 bases not matched to a gene; V was cut back by 3 bases and J by 6 bases. CDR3 loop: CASSPTSGRANEQFF. As DNA, the CDR3 is TGTGCCAGCTCACCCACTAGCGGGAGGGCCAATGAGCAGTTCTTC.

The rearrangement uses TRBV4-3 and TRBJ1-2; 10 nucleotides match TRBD1. J was trimmed by 7 bases and V by 0 bases; bases with no gene match: 14. The CDR3 is 18 residues long. The germline gives CDR1 LGHNA, CDR2 YSLEER. DNA for the CDR3: TGCGCCAGCAGCCAAGATCCCCCCGGGACAGGGGTAGAAGGTGGCTACACCTTC. It codes for CASSQDPPGTGVEGGYTF.

The chain joins TRBV5-1 to TRBJ2-3; no firm D call. Germline V lookup: CDR1 SGHRS, CDR2 YFSETQ. V lost 2 bases to trimming and J lost 2 bases, with 9 bases between them. This CDR3 region has 14 residues. DNA for the CDR3: TGCGCCAGCAGCTTTTCCTCCCCCACAGATACGCAGTATTTT. Amino acid sequence: CASSFSSPTDTQYF.

J is TRBJ1-1 and V is TRBV27; D gene uncertain. Germline loops: CDR1 MNHEY, CDR2 SMNVEV (reference sequence). This CDR3 contains 11 residues. Between the trimmed V and J ends, which lost 8 bases and 1 base, there was a span of 5 bases. CDR3 sequence (DNA): TGTGCCAGCGGAGGGAACACTGAAGCTTTCTTT. This encodes CASGGNTEAFF.

The chain has TRBV5-4 and TRBJ1-4, with 7 bases matching TRBD1. CDR3 size: 15 residues. V shed 1 base, J shed 7 bases, and the junction held 7 bases outside the gene matches. In germline, CDR1 is SGHNT, CDR2 YYREEE (reference sequence). The CDR3 region is CASSLSGTVGEKLFF. CDR3 in DNA: TGTGCCAGCAGCTTGTCCGGGACAGTCGGTGAAAAACTGTTTTTT.

The chain recombines TRBV7-9 with TRBJ2-1; tentatively, D is TRBD2 (5 bases). Germline assignment: CDR1 SEHNR and CDR2 FQNEAQ (reference sequence). Between the trimmed V and J ends, which lost 2 bases and 4 bases, there was a span of 9 bases. The CDR3 consists of 14 residues. The DNA for the CDR3 is TGTGCCAGCAGCTTACCGGAGGCATACAATGAGCAGTTCTTC. Its translation is CASSLPEAYNEQFF.

The chain uses TRBV11-3 and TRBJ2-3; TRBD2 matches 11 bases. The CDR3 spans 16 residues. Germline CDR1 SGHNT, CDR2 YENEEA. The V and J ends lost 0 bases and 6 bases, in that order; junction bases with no gene match: 5. This CDR3 reads CASSLEGLADVDTQYF. The CDR3 bases are TGTGCCAGCAGCTTAGAGGGACTAGCGGACGTGGATACGCAGTATTTT.

Details on this clone: Other DNA sequences in this specimen translate into the identical CDR3. V usage is TRBV28 and J usage is TRBJ2-6; TRBD1 aligns across 11 bases. V was pared by 6 bases and J by 0 bases, with 4 bases of the junction left unmatched. Germline V gene data show CDR1 as MDHEN and CDR2 as SYDVKM. The length of the CDR3 is 17 residues. DNA of the CDR3: TGTGCCAGCAGCTCCGGGACAGGGGGCTCTGGGGCCAACGTCCTGACTTTC. It translates to CASSSGTGGSGANVLTF.

This chain uses TRBV29-1 with TRBJ2-7, with D possibly being TRBD1 (6 bases). Per the germline V gene, CDR1 is SQVTM and CDR2 is ANQGSEA. This CDR3 is 12 amino acids long. Trimming shortened V by 6 bases and J by 3 bases, and 12 bases separated the two germline ends. CDR3 in DNA: TGCAGCGTGCAGACGGACAGCTACGAGCAGTACGTC. Residues: CSVQTDSYEQYV.

CDR3 region: CASSRQGPDTEAFF. The CDR3 DNA sequence: TGTGCCAGCAGCCGACAGGGACCGGACACTGAAGCTTTCTTT. V gene TRBV16 combines with J gene TRBJ1-1; 7 bases are a match to TRBD1. Germline trimming cut 4 bases from V and 3 bases from J; bases unmatched to any gene: 5. The CDR3 spans 14 residues. The V gene's germline CDR1 is KGHSY and CDR2 FQNENV. The full variable domain, completed using reference TRBV16 and TRBJ1-1, is GEEVAQTPKHLVRGEGQKAKLYCAPIKGHSYVFWYQQVLKNEFKFLISFQNENVFDETGMPKERFSAKCLPNSPCSLEIQATKLEDSAVYFCASSRQGPDTEAFFGQGTRLTVV.

DNA of the CDR3: TGCGCCAGCAGCTTGGCGACAAGCACCGGGGAGCTGTTTTTT. Its translation is CASSLATSTGELFF. The chain carries TRBV5-1 and TRBJ2-2, with unresolved D. Germline-derived CDR1 and CDR2 are SGHRS and YFSETQ. Trimming removed 0 bases at V and 4 bases at J, with 7 bases between. This CDR3 is 14 amino acids long.

The rearrangement joins TRBV28 to TRBJ2-7; 14 positions agree with TRBD2. The CDR3 length is 15 residues. Germline values: CDR1 MDHEN, CDR2 SYDVKM. V was pared by 6 bases and J by 4 bases, with 5 bases of the junction left unmatched. This chain's CDR3 is CASSRGTSGSYEQYF. The CDR3 coding sequence is TGTGCCAGCAGCCGGGGGACTAGCGGGAGTTACGAGCAGTACTTC. Supplemented by reference TRBV28 and TRBJ2-7, the full variable domain reads DVKVTQSSRYLVKRTGEKVFLECVQDMDHENMFWYRQDPGLGLRLIYFSYDVKMKEKGDIPEGYSVSREKKERFSLILESASTNQTSMYLCASSRGTSGSYEQYFGPGTRLTVT.